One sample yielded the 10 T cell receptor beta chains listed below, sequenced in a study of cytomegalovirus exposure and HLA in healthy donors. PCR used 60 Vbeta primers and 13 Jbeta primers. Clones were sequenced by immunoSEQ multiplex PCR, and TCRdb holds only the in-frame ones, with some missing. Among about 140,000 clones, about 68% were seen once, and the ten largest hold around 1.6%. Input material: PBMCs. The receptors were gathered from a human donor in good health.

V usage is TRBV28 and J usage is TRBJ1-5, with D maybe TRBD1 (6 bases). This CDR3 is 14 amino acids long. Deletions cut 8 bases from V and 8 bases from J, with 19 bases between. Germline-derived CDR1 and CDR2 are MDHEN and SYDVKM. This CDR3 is CASRLRGAYKPQHF. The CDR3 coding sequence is TGTGCCAGCCGATTGCGGGGGGCCTATAAGCCCCAGCATTTT.

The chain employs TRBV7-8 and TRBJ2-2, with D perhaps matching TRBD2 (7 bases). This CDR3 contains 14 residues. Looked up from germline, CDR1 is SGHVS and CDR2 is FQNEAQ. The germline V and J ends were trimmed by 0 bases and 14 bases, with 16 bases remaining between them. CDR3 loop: CASSLAGGGGPLFF. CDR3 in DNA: TGTGCCAGCAGCTTAGCGGGGGGAGGGGGTCCACTGTTTTTT.

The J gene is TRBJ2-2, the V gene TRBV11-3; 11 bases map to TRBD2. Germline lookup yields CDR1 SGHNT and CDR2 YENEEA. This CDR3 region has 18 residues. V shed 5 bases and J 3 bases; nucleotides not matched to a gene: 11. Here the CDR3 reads CASSPTAASGGYTGELFF. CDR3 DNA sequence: TGTGCCAGCAGCCCTACCGCGGCTAGCGGGGGGTACACCGGGGAGCTGTTTTTT.

Here the CDR3 DNA reads TGTGCCAGCTCAGCGACTAGCGGAGTATACAATGAGCAGTTCTTC. Translated: CASSATSGVYNEQFF. This sequence joins TRBV18 and TRBJ2-1, with 9 positions matching TRBD2. Germline V lookup: CDR1 KGHSH, CDR2 LQKENI. Losses at the gene ends were 5 bases for V and 4 bases for J; bases not matched to a gene: 6. CDR3 size: 15 residues.

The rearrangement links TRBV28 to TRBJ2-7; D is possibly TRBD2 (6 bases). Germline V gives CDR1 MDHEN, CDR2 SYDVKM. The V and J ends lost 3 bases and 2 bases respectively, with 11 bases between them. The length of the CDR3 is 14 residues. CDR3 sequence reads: CASSFSGEAYEQYF. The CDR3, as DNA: TGTGCCAGCAGTTTTAGCGGCGAAGCCTACGAGCAGTACTTC. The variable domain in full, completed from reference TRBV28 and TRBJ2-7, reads DVKVTQSSRYLVKRTGEKVFLECVQDMDHENMFWYRQDPGLGLRLIYFSYDVKMKEKGDIPEGYSVSREKKERFSLILESASTNQTSMYLCASSFSGEAYEQYFGPGTRLTVT.

DNA of the CDR3: TGCGCCAGCAGCTTAGAGCTAGCGGGACTTTACGAGCAGTACTTC. Its translation: CASSLELAGLYEQYF. The J gene is TRBJ2-7, the V gene TRBV5-1; 9 nucleotides agree with TRBD2. The CDR3 is made up of 15 amino acids. Germline V gene data show CDR1 as SGHRS and CDR2 as YFSETQ. The J segment lost 4 bases and the V segment lost 2 bases, leaving 7 bases of the junction unmatched.

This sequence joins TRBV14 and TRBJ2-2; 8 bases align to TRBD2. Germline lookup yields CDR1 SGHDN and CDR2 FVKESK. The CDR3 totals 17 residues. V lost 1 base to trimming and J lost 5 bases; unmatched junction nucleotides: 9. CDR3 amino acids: CASSQADGRAWTGELFF. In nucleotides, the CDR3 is TGTGCCAGCAGCCAAGCTGACGGGAGGGCCTGGACCGGGGAGCTGTTTTTT.

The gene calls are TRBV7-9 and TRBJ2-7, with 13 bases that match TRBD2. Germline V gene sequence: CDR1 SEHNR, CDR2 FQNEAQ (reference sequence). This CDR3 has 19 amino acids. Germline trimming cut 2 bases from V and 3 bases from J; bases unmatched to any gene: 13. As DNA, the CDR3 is TGTGCCAGCAGCTTACGGACTAGCGGGAGATCGGCGGGAGACTACGAGCAGTACTTC. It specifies CASSLRTSGRSAGDYEQYF.

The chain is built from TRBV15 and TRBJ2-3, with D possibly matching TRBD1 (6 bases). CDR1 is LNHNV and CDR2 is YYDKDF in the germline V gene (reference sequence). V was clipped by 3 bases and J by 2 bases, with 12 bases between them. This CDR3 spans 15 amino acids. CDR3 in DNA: TGTGCCACCAGCAGCCCGGGACAAAACACAGATACGCAGTATTTT. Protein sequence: CATSSPGQNTDTQYF.

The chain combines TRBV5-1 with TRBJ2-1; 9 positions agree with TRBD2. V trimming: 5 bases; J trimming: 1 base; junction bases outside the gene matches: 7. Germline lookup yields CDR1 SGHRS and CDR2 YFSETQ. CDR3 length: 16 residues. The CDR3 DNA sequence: TGCGCCAGCAGGCCAAGACTAGCGGAGTCCTACAATGAGCAGTTCTTC. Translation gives CASRPRLAESYNEQFF.